This T cell receptor (beta chain) was identified during a study of blood T cell repertoires in COVID-19. Germline lookup yields CDR1 SQVTM and CDR2 ANQGSEA. V trimming: 0 bases; J trimming: 9 bases; junction bases outside the gene matches: 2. This CDR3 has 13 residues. As handled by the study authors: Quantification of nucleated cells was approximated via reference gene primer amplification. Only in-frame clones appear in the TCRdb table, and some are missing; sequencing was by immunoSEQ multiplex PCR. That table gives V, J and clone size, and the DNA gave D and trimming. Seen here are about 190,000 clones, 84% observed once, and the top ten hold about 5.1%.

This chain connects TRBV29-1 to TRBJ2-1, with 10 bases that match TRBD1. Sequencing used peripheral blood. The receptor was derived from an older woman with active or convalescent COVID-19. The CDR3 reads CSVEERQGAEQFF. CDR3 DNA: TGCAGCGTTGAAGAAAGACAGGGGGCTGAGCAGTTCTTC.